These 20 T cell receptor beta chains were all obtained from the same sample, sequenced in a study of blood T cell repertoires in COVID-19. The repertoire was sequenced with immunoSEQ multiplex PCR; TCRdb's copy has only in-frame clones and lacks some. Seen here are roughly 140,000 clones, 84% observed once, and the top ten hold about 2%. Input material: peripheral blood. These receptors were taken from a man between 65 and 85 years old with acute or convalescent COVID-19.

The chain combines TRBV21-1 with TRBJ2-7; the D call TRBD1 from the table was never checked on the DNA. TRBV21-1 is a pseudogene locus. The CDR3 extends over 12 amino acids. The CDR3 sequence: CARQGSSYEQYF. The CDR3 DNA follows: TGTGCCAGACAGGGGAGCTCCTACGAGCAGTACTTC.

In its sample, this clone was seen once. The chain recombines TRBV3-1 (or the pseudogene TRBV3-2) with TRBJ2-1, with 11 nucleotides matching TRBD1. The length of the CDR3 is 15 residues. Germline CDR1 and CDR2: LGHDT and YNNKEL (reference sequence). Germline trimming cut 8 bases from V and 5 bases from J; bases unmatched to any gene: 8. The DNA for the CDR3 is TGTGCCAGCGGACTCCCGGGACAGGGGGACAATGAGCAGTTCTTC. Translated: CASGLPGQGDNEQFF.

This rearrangement joins TRBV28 to TRBJ2-7; D is possibly TRBD2 (6 bases). The CDR3 has 12 amino acids. Germline V gene lookup returns CDR1 MDHEN and CDR2 SYDVKM. V gave up 8 bases and J gave up 7 bases, with 15 bases separating them. This chain's CDR3 is CASSLIRGEQYF. The DNA of the CDR3 is TGTGCCAGCTCTTTGATACGGGGGGAGCAGTACTTC.

The chain joins TRBV19 to TRBJ1-5, with no clear D. CDR3 length equals 15 residues. The ends were cut back, 4 bases at V and 3 bases at J, with 13 bases in the middle. The germline V gene has CDR1 LNHDA and CDR2 SQIVND (reference sequence). The chain's CDR3 is CASSTPAGINQPQHF. The CDR3 nucleotides read TGTGCCAGTAGTACCCCCGCCGGGATCAATCAGCCCCAGCATTTT.

The chain carries TRBV13 and TRBJ2-7; unclear D gene. The V gene lost 5 bases and the J gene lost 3 bases, with 17 bases spanning the gap. The CDR3 runs to 15 residues. CDR1 and CDR2 from the germline V gene are PRHDT and FYEKMQ (reference sequence). The CDR3 sequence: CASSLDLRWCYEQYF. The CDR3, as DNA: TGTGCCAGCAGCCTAGATTTACGGTGGTGCTACGAGCAGTACTTC.

The chain combines TRBV7-6 with TRBJ2-3; D might be TRBD2 (5 bases). The CDR3 extends over 13 amino acids. CDR1 is SGHVS, CDR2 FNYEAQ, per germline. Trimming removed 2 bases at V and 8 bases at J, with 11 bases between. The CDR3 spells CASSLTGGSTQYF. The CDR3 coding sequence is TGTGCCAGCAGCTTAACCGGTGGGAGTACGCAGTATTTT.

The rearrangement joins TRBV18 to TRBJ2-7; tentatively, D is TRBD1 (6 bases). This CDR3 has 15 amino acids. Germline V gene lookup returns CDR1 KGHSH and CDR2 LQKENI. Deletions cut 1 base from V and 3 bases from J, with 13 bases between. CDR3 loop: CASSPRAGADYEQYF. CDR3 sequence (DNA): TGTGCCAGCTCACCACGGGCAGGGGCTGACTACGAGCAGTACTTC.

The rearrangement joins TRBV3-1 (or the pseudogene TRBV3-2) to TRBJ1-5, with a weak D call TRBD1 (5 bases). Trimming left V 4 bases short and J 0 bases short, with 10 bases between. The CDR3 loop spans 15 amino acids. In germline, CDR1 is LGHDT, CDR2 YNNKEL (reference sequence). This CDR3 is CASSRDSHSNQPQHF. CDR3 sequence (DNA): TGTGCCAGCAGCCGCGACAGTCATAGCAATCAGCCCCAGCATTTT.

The V call is TRBV19, the J call TRBJ2-3, with 7 bases fitting TRBD2. The ends lost 6 bases at V and 8 bases at J; junction bases unmatched: 14. CDR3 length: 15 amino acids. Germline V gene sequence: CDR1 LNHDA, CDR2 SQIVND (reference sequence). The CDR3 bases are TGTGCCAGTAGAATGGAGGCTAGCGGTGCAATTACGCAGTATTTT. It encodes CASRMEASGAITQYF. The whole variable domain, filled in from reference TRBV19 and TRBJ2-3, reads DGGITQSPKYLFRKEGQNVTLSCEQNLNHDAMYWYRQDPGQGLRLIYYSQIVNDFQKGDIAEGYSVSREKKESFPLTVTSAQKNPTAFYLCASRMEASGAITQYFGPGTRLTVL.

V and J are TRBV19 and TRBJ2-2; 9 nucleotides match TRBD2. The CDR3 is 15 residues long. Germline values: CDR1 LNHDA, CDR2 SQIVND (reference sequence). J gave up 6 bases and V 5 bases, and 7 bases lay outside the gene matches. Here the CDR3 reads CASSQVAGVSGELFF. The CDR3 DNA reads as TGTGCCAGTAGTCAGGTAGCGGGAGTTTCCGGGGAGCTGTTTTTT.

With respect to this clone: In the same sample, other DNA sequences code for this CDR3. The J gene is TRBJ2-1, the V gene TRBV20-1, with D possibly TRBD1 on 6 matching bases. The CDR3 consists of 11 residues. CDR1 is DFQATT and CDR2 is SNEGSKA in the germline V gene (reference sequence). V was shortened by 6 bases and J by 9 bases, with 12 bases between the two germline ends. This CDR3 reads CSASQGGEQFF. The CDR3 bases are TGCAGTGCATCACAGGGTGGTGAGCAGTTCTTC.

This clone was seen a few times. This chain connects TRBV6-5 to TRBJ1-6; TRBD1 matches at 7 bases. Germline CDR1 and CDR2: MNHEY and SVGAGI. Trimming took 4 bases from V and 7 from J; bases not matched to a gene: 10. This CDR3 spans 16 amino acids. The CDR3 sequence is CASSSLQRGPNSPLHF. DNA of the CDR3: TGTGCCAGCAGTTCCCTCCAGAGGGGGCCAAATTCACCCCTCCACTTT.

V and J are TRBV6-6 and TRBJ1-5, with TRBD1 identical over 10 bases. The CDR3 contains 15 residues. V shed 6 bases and J 6 bases; nucleotides not matched to a gene: 8. CDR1 and CDR2 (germline): MNHNY, SVGAGI (reference sequence). DNA for the CDR3: TGTGCCAGCAGCTTCGGACAGGGGGGAAGTCAGCCCCAGCATTTT. It is translated as CASSFGQGGSQPQHF.

The chain combines TRBV5-4 with TRBJ2-1; possible D gene TRBD2, 6 bases. From germline, CDR1 is SGHNT and CDR2 YYREEE (reference sequence). With 1 base removed from V and 7 bases from J, the gap between germline ends came to 12 bases. The CDR3 totals 14 residues. Written as DNA, the CDR3 is TGTGCCAGCAGCTTGCAGACTAGTTTGAATGAGCAGTTCTTC. Its translation is CASSLQTSLNEQFF.

The V gene is TRBV18, the J gene TRBJ1-2; D uncertain. Germline lookup yields CDR1 KGHSH and CDR2 LQKENI. V was pared by 3 bases and J by 5 bases, with 10 bases between. The CDR3 spans 13 residues. CDR3 bases: TGTGCCAGCTCACCCGAGGGAATATATGGCTACACCTTC. Translated: CASSPEGIYGYTF.

This clone appeared a single time. V usage is TRBV5-6 and J usage is TRBJ2-7, with TRBD1 as a possible D gene (6 bases). Looked up from germline, CDR1 is SGHDT and CDR2 is YYEEEE. V was cut by 4 bases and J by 4 bases, with 12 bases left in between. CDR3 length: 13 amino acids. The CDR3 DNA is TGTGCCAGCAGCCCCTCAGACAGGTACGAGCAGTACTTC. It encodes CASSPSDRYEQYF.

The chain links TRBV5-1 to TRBJ1-1; D perhaps matches TRBD1 (5 bases). CDR3 length: 14 amino acids. V shed 4 bases and J shed 1 base, with 11 bases lying between them. Germline assignment: CDR1 SGHRS and CDR2 YFSETQ. The CDR3 bases are TGCGCCAGCAGCGGGGCCTCCCGGAACACTGAAGCTTTCTTT. Its protein is CASSGASRNTEAFF.

This CDR3 reads CASSLAGTGSYEQYF. The CDR3 nucleotides read TGCGCCAGCAGCTTAGCCGGGACAGGGTCCTACGAGCAGTACTTC. This chain links TRBV5-1 with TRBJ2-7; TRBD1 agrees at 9 bases. CDR3 length: 15 amino acids. Per germline, CDR1 SGHRS and CDR2 YFSETQ. V was pared by 2 bases and J by 1 base, with 4 bases of the junction left unmatched.

The chain has TRBV27 and TRBJ1-1; D is possibly TRBD1 (5 bases). V lost 0 bases and J lost 4, with 12 bases in between. Germline CDR1 reads MNHEY; CDR2 reads SMNVEV (reference sequence). The CDR3 has 15 residues. The CDR3 spells CASSLSAGWVTEAFF. The DNA of the CDR3 is TGTGCCAGCAGTTTATCGGCAGGGTGGGTCACTGAAGCTTTCTTT.

This rearrangement joins TRBV15 to TRBJ2-1; possibly TRBD2 for D (7 bases). Per germline, CDR1 LNHNV and CDR2 YYDKDF (reference sequence). Trimming removed 1 base from V and 9 bases from J, with 13 bases in between. The CDR3 has 14 residues. In DNA, the CDR3 is TGTGCCACCAGCAGAGCGGCGGCGGGGGCTGAGCAGTTCTTC. Its protein is CATSRAAAGAEQFF.